The 20 T cell receptor beta chains in this list originate from one sample, sequenced in a study of cytomegalovirus exposure and HLA in healthy donors. This table comes from immunoSEQ multiplex PCR, and its TCRdb copy is limited to in-frame clones, with some not included. The repertoire holds roughly 250,000 clones, with just under 90% as singletons. Sample: PBMCs. Source of these receptors: a man aged 18 to 29 in good health and CMV-seronegative.

The CDR3 DNA sequence: TGTGCCAGCAGCTTGGCTGGGCAGGGGGTTATCGCCGGGGAGCTGTTTTTT. This sequence encodes CASSLAGQGVIAGELFF. This chain joins TRBV5-4 and TRBJ2-2; 7 nucleotides align to TRBD1. Trimming took 0 bases from V and 6 from J; bases not matched to a gene: 11. Germline V lookup: CDR1 SGHNT, CDR2 YYREEE (reference sequence). The CDR3 runs to 17 residues.

V is TRBV28 and J is TRBJ2-5; TRBD1 might be the D (8 bases). The CDR3 is made up of 15 amino acids. Germline V lookup: CDR1 MDHEN, CDR2 SYDVKM. Trimming pared 1 base from V and 7 bases from J, leaving 16 bases between. In nucleotides, the CDR3 is TGTGCCAGCAGTTTATTACAGGGGGGGATCGGGACCCAGTACTTC. It codes for CASSLLQGGIGTQYF.

In its sample, this clone was seen a few times. The chain is built from TRBV6-5 and TRBJ1-6; 12 bases agree with TRBD1. Germline lookup yields CDR1 MNHEY and CDR2 SVGAGI. There are 15 residues in the CDR3. The V segment lost 6 bases and the J segment 12 bases; nucleotides outside the gene matches: 9. In DNA form, the CDR3 reads TGTGCCAGCAGCAACCAAGGGACAGGGGGCCTACCCCTCCACTTT. Encoded protein: CASSNQGTGGLPLHF.

This chain connects TRBV2 to TRBJ2-5, with 12 bases fitting TRBD2. The CDR3 covers 16 residues. Germline V gene lookup returns CDR1 SNHLY and CDR2 FYNNEI. Trimming cost V 7 bases and J 4 bases; bases outside gene matches: 10. The CDR3 coding sequence is TGTGCCAGCATGGCACTAGCGGGAGGCTTGGGAGAGACCCAGTACTTC. It specifies CASMALAGGLGETQYF. Complete variable domain (other parts from reference TRBV2 and TRBJ2-5): EPEVTQTPSHQVTQMGQEVILRCVPISNHLYFYWYRQILGQKVEFLVSFYNNEISEKSEIFDDQFSVERPDGSNFTLKIRSTKLEDSAMYFCASMALAGGLGETQYFGPGTRLLVL.

V gene TRBV6-6 combines with J gene TRBJ2-2; no clear D gene. The germline gives CDR1 MNHNY, CDR2 SVGAGI (reference sequence). With 8 bases removed from V and 4 bases from J, the gap between germline ends came to 5 bases. This CDR3 spans 11 amino acids. The CDR3 is CASSSTGELFF. The CDR3 DNA is TGTGCCAGCTCGAGCACCGGGGAGCTGTTTTTT.

The rearrangement links TRBV19 to TRBJ2-1, with D unresolved. The germline gives CDR1 LNHDA, CDR2 SQIVND (reference sequence). The CDR3 length is 11 residues. V lost 7 bases to trimming and J lost 7 bases, with 8 bases between them. Here the CDR3 reads CASNTPNEQFF. The CDR3, as DNA: TGTGCCAGTAACACCCCTAATGAGCAGTTCTTC.

In nucleotides, the CDR3 is TGTGCCAGTAGTCTGGGGGCGGAGGGCTACACCTTC. Translation gives CASSLGAEGYTF. This sequence joins TRBV19 and TRBJ1-2, with D possibly TRBD1 on 6 matching bases. The CDR3 consists of 12 residues. The V end was cut by 5 bases, the J end by 8 bases, with 12 bases between. Germline loops: CDR1 LNHDA, CDR2 SQIVND (reference sequence).

The J gene is TRBJ1-6, the V gene TRBV18, with 7 bases that match TRBD1. CDR3 size: 13 residues. The germline V gene has CDR1 KGHSH and CDR2 LQKENI. V was pared by 2 bases and J by 10 bases, with 2 bases of the junction left unmatched. The CDR3 reads CASSPKDRSPLHF. The CDR3 DNA is TGTGCCAGCTCACCAAAGGACAGGTCACCCCTCCACTTT.

This rearrangement joins TRBV28 to TRBJ2-7, with TRBD2 matching 7 bases. The CDR3 consists of 13 residues. The V gene's germline CDR1 is MDHEN and CDR2 SYDVKM. The V and J ends lost 6 bases and 3 bases, in that order; junction bases with no gene match: 5. The chain's CDR3 is CASREAGDYEQYF. The CDR3 bases are TGTGCCAGCAGGGAGGCGGGAGACTACGAGCAGTACTTC.

The V gene is TRBV7-8, the J gene TRBJ2-7, with TRBD1 matching 9 bases. Germline assignment: CDR1 SGHVS and CDR2 FQNEAQ. J gave up 3 bases and V 5 bases, and 8 bases lay outside the gene matches. The CDR3 extends over 15 amino acids. CDR3 DNA: TGTGCCAGCAGCCTACCCCGGGACAGGGTCTACGAGCAGTACTTC. This translates into CASSLPRDRVYEQYF.

V is TRBV6-6 and J is TRBJ2-7; 8 positions agree with TRBD1. CDR3 length equals 14 residues. Trimming took 3 bases from V and 5 from J; bases not matched to a gene: 6. The V gene's germline CDR1 is MNHNY and CDR2 SVGAGI (reference sequence). This CDR3 reads CASSYQGADDEQYF. The CDR3 bases are TGTGCCAGCAGTTATCAGGGGGCCGACGACGAGCAGTACTTC.

This clone turned up a few times. The chain employs TRBV5-1 and TRBJ2-7, with 8 bases identical to TRBD1. The germline V gene has CDR1 SGHRS and CDR2 YFSETQ. The CDR3 totals 14 residues. With V trimmed by 4 bases and J by 7 bases, 10 bases remained unmatched. This chain's CDR3 is CASSRGQAVWEQYF. DNA for the CDR3: TGCGCCAGCAGCCGGGGACAGGCTGTGTGGGAGCAGTACTTC.

The V call is TRBV6-6, the J call TRBJ2-7; D may be TRBD2 (6 bases). CDR3 length: 16 residues. The germline V and J ends were trimmed by 6 bases and 3 bases, with 21 bases remaining between them. Germline CDR1 and CDR2: MNHNY and SVGAGI (reference sequence). CDR3 sequence (DNA): TGTGCCAGCAGCCTCCGAGGCGGGGACGGGATCTACGAGCAGTACTTC. It translates to CASSLRGGDGIYEQYF.

The chain recombines TRBV6-5 with TRBJ2-7; 8 nucleotides align to TRBD1. The germline V gene has CDR1 MNHEY and CDR2 SVGAGI. The CDR3 has 15 residues. The J segment lost 4 bases and the V segment lost 6 bases, leaving 11 bases of the junction unmatched. The DNA for the CDR3 is TGTGCCAGCAGGGGGACAGGCGTTGGTGGGTACGAGCAGTACTTC. This sequence encodes CASRGTGVGGYEQYF.

This chain links TRBV18 with TRBJ1-2; TRBD1 agrees at 7 bases. Germline loops: CDR1 KGHSH, CDR2 LQKENI. The length of the CDR3 is 13 residues. Unmatched junction bases numbered 5, after V lost 3 bases and J lost 7 bases. Here the CDR3 DNA reads TGTGCCAGCTCACCCCCAGGGACAGTTGGCTACACCTTC. Amino acids: CASSPPGTVGYTF.

The V and J genes are TRBV5-4 and TRBJ2-2, with 13 bases lining up with TRBD2. J lost 5 bases, V lost 10 bases, and 11 bases had no gene match. Germline V gene sequence: CDR1 SGHNT, CDR2 YYREEE (reference sequence). The CDR3 length is 16 residues. CDR3: CAVPRGTSGATGELFF. The CDR3, as DNA: TGTGCCGTTCCACGAGGGACTAGCGGGGCTACCGGGGAGCTGTTTTTT.

J is TRBJ1-1 and V is TRBV2; no definite D call. CDR3 size: 13 residues. The germline V gene encodes CDR1 SNHLY and CDR2 FYNNEI. Trimming took off 6 bases at V and 5 bases at J, with 13 bases between the two ends. The CDR3 reads CASRYGESTEAFF. The CDR3 DNA sequence: TGTGCCAGCAGATATGGGGAGAGTACTGAAGCTTTCTTT.

The chain couples TRBV2 to TRBJ1-3, with D uncertain. Germline-derived CDR1 and CDR2 are SNHLY and FYNNEI. V was pared by 5 bases and J by 8 bases, with 16 bases between. CDR3 length equals 14 residues. CDR3 region: CASSRGQSGYTIYF. The DNA of the CDR3 is TGTGCCAGCAGTCGTGGCCAGTCGGGGTACACCATATATTTT.

V gene TRBV6-7 combines with J gene TRBJ2-5; weak D call: TRBD2 (5 bases). TRBV6-7 counts as an open reading frame of uncertain function. This CDR3 has 14 residues. The DNA of the CDR3 is TGTGCTACGGGAAGAAGCGGATTTCAGGAGACCCAGTACTTC. This translates into CATGRSGFQETQYF.

The chain links TRBV4-1 to TRBJ2-7; no clear D gene. CDR1 MGHRA and CDR2 YSYEKL come from the germline V gene. Trimming stripped 4 bases from V and 2 bases from J, with 9 bases between. The CDR3 runs 13 residues. The CDR3 DNA reads as TGCGCCAGCAGCCCCGCGGTAACCTACGAGCAGTACTTC. Protein sequence: CASSPAVTYEQYF.